This TCR beta chain was found in a study of T cell changes during pregnancy in multiple sclerosis. TCRdb's table, derived via immunoSEQ multiplex PCR, lists solely in-frame clones and lacks some. The table shows about 98,000 clones, with 92% occurring only once. The germline CDR1 and CDR2 sequences are LNHDA and SQIVND (reference sequence). This CDR3 comprises 12 residues. Trimming pared 5 bases from V and 9 bases from J, leaving 11 bases between. This clonotype originated in a female donor in good health, enrolled as a control in a pregnancy study. J is TRBJ2-1 and V is TRBV19, with no clear D. The material sequenced was peripheral blood, taken after pregnancy. CDR3 nucleotides: TGTGCCAGTAGTTTTCTGGCTAGTGAGCAGTTCTTC. It translates to CASSFLASEQFF.